The rows below give T cell receptor beta chains drawn from one sample of a study of shared clonotypes between healthy human individuals. The method was immunoSEQ multiplex PCR; TCRdb's version includes in-frame clones alone and lacks a portion of them. The sample lists 2 million to 2.5 million clones; approximately 94% were seen once. Sequencing input: naive CD4+ T cells sorted from blood. These receptors came from a man aged 18 to 35 in good health. CDR3s include the opening cysteine and the closing phenylalanine or tryptophan. A D gene is named only where the DNA matches it firmly. A clone size is listed for some rows: how often the clone was seen (once, few, many), or a class if it is expanded.

d_call	clone_size	v_call	j_call	cdr3_nt	cdr3_aa
TRBD1	NA	TRBV10-3	TRBJ2-1	TGTGCCACCCAGGCGGCGTACAGGGGGAATGAGCAGTTCTTC	CATQAAYRGNEQFF
NA	NA	TRBV7-2	TRBJ2-1	TGTGCCAGCAGCTTAGCGGGAGGTCAATACAATGAGCAGTTCTTC	CASSLAGGQYNEQFF
TRBD1	NA	TRBV19	TRBJ2-7	TGTGCCAGTAGGCGAGGACAGGACTCCTACGAGCAGTACTTC	CASRRGQDSYEQYF
NA	NA	TRBV6-1	TRBJ1-2	TGTGCCAGCAGACAGGCGAATAACTATGGCTACACCTTC	CASRQANNYGYTF
NA	NA	TRBV28	TRBJ2-2	TGTGCCAGCAGTTTACAATTAATCGGGGAGCTGTTTTTT	CASSLQLIGELFF
NA	NA	TRBV15	TRBJ2-7	TGTGCCACCAGCAGAGGTGGGCAGGAGAGGCGCGAGCAGTACTTC	CATSRGGQERREQYF
TRBD2	NA	TRBV19	TRBJ2-7	TGTGCCAGTAGTCGGGAGGCCTTGAGCTCCTACGAGCAGTACTTC	CASSREALSSYEQYF
NA	NA	TRBV4-3	TRBJ1-2	TGCGCCAGCAGCCGTGGACCGGGACAAACTAACTATGGCTACACCTTC	CASSRGPGQTNYGYTF
NA	NA	TRBV29-1	TRBJ1-1	TGCAGCTCAGCCCAACACTACATGAACACTGAAGCTTTCTTT	CSSAQHYMNTEAFF
TRBD1	once	TRBV7-9	TRBJ2-5	TGTGCCAGCAGCTCGTTGCCGGGACAGGGAGGAGAGACCCAGTACTTC	CASSSLPGQGGETQYF
NA	NA	TRBV18	TRBJ1-2	TGTGCCAGCTCCTCCGGGTATGGCTATGGCTACACCTTC	CASSSGYGYGYTF
TRBD2	NA	TRBV2	TRBJ2-1	TGTGCCAGCAGTGTTCCTAGCGGGAAAAGCAATGAGCAGTTCTTC	CASSVPSGKSNEQFF
NA	NA	TRBV20-1	TRBJ1-2	TGCAGTGCTAGAGGGGGGTTTGGCTACACCTTC	CSARGGFGYTF
NA	NA	TRBV5-6	TRBJ2-2	TGTGCCAGCAGCTTAAGGACTATTTGGGGGACCGGGGAGCTGTTTTTT	CASSLRTIWGTGELFF
NA	NA	TRBV5-4	TRBJ2-5	TGTGCCACTAGTGGAGAGGGAGAAGAGACCCAGTACTTC	CATSGEGEETQYF
NA	once	TRBV19	TRBJ2-7	TGTGCCAGTAGTATAGGGGGGTTCTTCGAGCAGTACTTC	CASSIGGFFEQYF
TRBD2	NA	TRBV10-2	TRBJ2-3	TGCGCCAGCAGTGAGTCGGCTAGCGGGAGTACCCTTAAAGCAGATACGCAGTATTTT	CASSESASGSTLKADTQYF
NA	NA	TRBV5-1	TRBJ2-1	TGCGCCAGCAGCTTTGACTCCATCGATGAGCAGTTCTTC	CASSFDSIDEQFF
TRBD1	NA	TRBV18	TRBJ2-3	TGTGCCAGCTCTCGCGACAGGGCCGATACGCAGTATTTT	CASSRDRADTQYF
NA	NA	TRBV30	TRBJ1-1	TGTGCCTGGAGGGGAACGGGGAACACTGAAGCTTTCTTT	CAWRGTGNTEAFF
NA	NA	TRBV28	TRBJ2-2	TGTGCCAGCAGTCCCTACAGGGAACTATCGAACACCGGGGAGCTGTTTTTT	CASSPYRELSNTGELFF
NA	NA	TRBV28	TRBJ2-7	TGTGCCAGCAGTGCTCGGACGGAACTCGGGTCCTTCGCAGGTGCGTACTTC	CASSARTELGSFAGAYF
NA	NA	TRBV7-6	TRBJ2-2	TGTGCCAGCAGCTTATCGGTGCGGGAAGTACCCGGGGAGCTGTTTTTT	CASSLSVREVPGELFF
TRBD1	NA	TRBV6-5	TRBJ2-2	TGTGCCAGCAGTTACCCGACAGGGTCGAACACCGGGGAGCTGTTTTTT	CASSYPTGSNTGELFF
TRBD2	NA	TRBV10-1	TRBJ2-1	TGCGCCAGCAGGACCTGTAGCGGGAAGAAGAATGAGCAGTTCTTC	CASRTCSGKKNEQFF
NA	NA	TRBV7-9	TRBJ1-2	TGTGCCAGCAGCTCACTTAACTATGGCTACACCTTC	CASSSLNYGYTF
TRBD2	once	TRBV25-1	TRBJ2-3	TGTGCCAGCAGTGAATTAGGGGCGGGAGGGCCAGATACGCAGTATTTT	CASSELGAGGPDTQYF
NA	once	TRBV5-6	TRBJ1-3	TGTGCCAGCAGCTTAAAGCGAAACACCATATATTTT	CASSLKRNTIYF
NA	NA	TRBV5-1	TRBJ2-1	TGCGCCAGCAGTACGGGGGCTAGCAATGAGCAGTTCTTC	CASSTGASNEQFF
NA	NA	TRBV5-4	TRBJ1-2	TGTGCCAGCAGCTTGGACAGGAATTATGGCTACACCTTC	CASSLDRNYGYTF
NA	NA	TRBV20-1	TRBJ2-7	TGCAGTGCCAGAGGGGGGCGGGAGCAGTACTTC	CSARGGREQYF
TRBD1	NA	TRBV7-3	TRBJ1-2	TGTGCCAGCAGCTTAGGCCCAGGGGGGAGCGGCTACACCTTC	CASSLGPGGSGYTF
NA	NA	TRBV6-5	TRBJ2-3	TGTGCCAGCAGTTCGATCGGTACAGATACGCAGTATTTT	CASSSIGTDTQYF
NA	NA	TRBV9	TRBJ2-1	TGTGCCAGCAGCGTGGCAGGGTGGAATGAGCAGTTCTTC	CASSVAGWNEQFF
NA	NA	TRBV7-2	TRBJ2-7	TGTGCCAGCAGCGGTGCGAATGGGACCTACGAGCAGTACTTC	CASSGANGTYEQYF
TRBD1	NA	TRBV28	TRBJ2-7	TGTGCCAGCAGTTCCCCTCCCGGGACAGGCGTTACGGTCGAGCAGTACTTC	CASSSPPGTGVTVEQYF
NA	NA	TRBV2	TRBJ1-5	TGTGCCAGCAGTCTAGGACTGTTCGCTGAGCAGCCCCAGCATTTT	CASSLGLFAEQPQHF
TRBD1	NA	TRBV2	TRBJ2-2	TGTGCCAGCAGTGTGACAGGGCAGGGGACCGGGGAGCTGTTTTTT	CASSVTGQGTGELFF
NA	NA	TRBV2	TRBJ1-5	TGTGCCAGCAGCGAATTTAGCAATCAGCCCCAGCATTTT	CASSEFSNQPQHF
NA	few	TRBV6-1	TRBJ1-2	TGTGCCAGCAGTGAAGTGGGCTCGGGGGTGGAAGGCTACACCTTC	CASSEVGSGVEGYTF
NA	NA	TRBV10-3	TRBJ2-7	TGTGCCATCAGTGACGGGCCCCTCTACTTTGACGAGCAGTACTTC	CAISDGPLYFDEQYF
NA	NA	TRBV5-6	TRBJ2-6	TGTGCCAGCAGCGAGAGGAGCTCTGGGGCCAACGTCCTGACTTTC	CASSERSSGANVLTF